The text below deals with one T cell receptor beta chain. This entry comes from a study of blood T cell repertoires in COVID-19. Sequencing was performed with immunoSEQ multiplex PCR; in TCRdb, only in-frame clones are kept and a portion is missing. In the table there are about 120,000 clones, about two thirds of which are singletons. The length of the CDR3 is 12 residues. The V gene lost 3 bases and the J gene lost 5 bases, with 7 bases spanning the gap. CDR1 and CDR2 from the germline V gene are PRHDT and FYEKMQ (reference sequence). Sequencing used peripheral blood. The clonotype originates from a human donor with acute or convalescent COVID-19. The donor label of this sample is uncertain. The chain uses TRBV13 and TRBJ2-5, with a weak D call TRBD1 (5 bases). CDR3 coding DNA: TGTGCCAGCAGCTTCAGGGTCGAGACCCAGTACTTC. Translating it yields CASSFRVETQYF.